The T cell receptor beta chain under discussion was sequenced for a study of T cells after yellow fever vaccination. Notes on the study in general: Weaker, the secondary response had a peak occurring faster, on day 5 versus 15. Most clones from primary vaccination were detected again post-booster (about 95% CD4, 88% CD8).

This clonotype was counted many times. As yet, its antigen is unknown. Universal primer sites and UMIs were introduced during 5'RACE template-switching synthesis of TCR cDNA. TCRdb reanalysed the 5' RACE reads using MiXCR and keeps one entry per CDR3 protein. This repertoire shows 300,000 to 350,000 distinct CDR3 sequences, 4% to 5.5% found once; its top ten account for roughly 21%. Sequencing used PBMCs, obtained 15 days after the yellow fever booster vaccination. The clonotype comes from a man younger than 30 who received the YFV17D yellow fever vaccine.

Here the CDR3 reads CASSQDLWDGETQYF. In DNA form, the CDR3 reads TGCGCCAGCAGCCAAGATCTATGGGACGGGGAGACCCAGTACTTC. The chain couples TRBV4-1 to TRBJ2-5, with D possibly called TRBD1 or TRBD2 (5 bases each). The germline V gene encodes CDR1 MGHRA and CDR2 YSYEKL. With 0 bases removed from V and 5 bases from J, the gap between germline ends came to 13 bases. The CDR3 runs to 15 residues.